A selection of T cell receptor beta chains follows, all from one sample in a study of cytotoxic CD8 clonotypes in ibrutinib-treated CLL. Sequencing was performed with immunoSEQ multiplex PCR; in TCRdb, only in-frame clones are kept and a portion is missing. The data hold about 140,000 clones, with approximately 80% observed a single time. The material sequenced was PBMCs, taken after 36 months of ibrutinib treatment. The receptors here all came from a human donor with chronic lymphocytic leukemia. CDR3s include the opening cysteine and the closing phenylalanine or tryptophan. Each record gives: J gene, clone size, D gene, V gene, CDR3 length, CDR3 DNA, CDR3 protein. D genes are given only for firm matches. The size entry is marked missing in some rows and otherwise reads once, few, many or a size class.

TRBJ2-7 once TRBD2 TRBV30 16 TGTGCCTGGAGTGTAAACCTTTTGGAGCGGGGCTACGAGCAGTACTTC CAWSVNLLERGYEQYF
TRBJ2-3 NA NA TRBV2 15 TGTGCCAGCAGCCCCTCCAGTGGTGGCACAGATACGCAGTATTTT CASSPSSGGTDTQYF
TRBJ1-1 NA NA TRBV5-5 14 TGTGCCAGCAGCCCTAGAACATTGAACACTGAAGCTTTCTTT CASSPRTLNTEAFF
TRBJ2-1 NA TRBD2 TRBV7-9 11 TGTGCCAGCAGCCCAGGGAGGGCGGAGGTCTTC CASSPGRAEVF
TRBJ2-1 few NA TRBV5-1 13 TGCGCCAGCAGCTTGGGATGGGAACCCGAGCAGTTCTTC CASSLGWEPEQFF
TRBJ1-2 once NA TRBV2 12 TGTGCCAGAACCCAGGATGGGTATGGCTACACCTTC CARTQDGYGYTF
TRBJ1-1 NA NA TRBV4-2 12 TGTGCCAGCAGCCAATGGACAGATGAAGCTTTCTTT CASSQWTDEAFF
TRBJ2-3 NA TRBD1 TRBV5-1 17 TGCGCCAGCAGCTTGCGGGCGGGACAGGGTCTTTTAGATACGCAGTATTTT CASSLRAGQGLLDTQYF
TRBJ2-2 NA NA TRBV6-5 12 TGTGCCGGGGGTGATAACACCGGGGAGCTGTTTTTT CAGGDNTGELFF
TRBJ2-2 NA TRBD2 TRBV4-1 16 TGCGCCAGCAGCCAACCCCTAGCGGGAGGAACCGGGGAGCTGTTTTTT CASSQPLAGGTGELFF
TRBJ1-2 NA NA TRBV10-3 15 TGTGCCATCAGTCAAAGTTACTGGGACGCGGGAATCTACACCTTC CAISQSYWDAGIYTF
TRBJ1-5 NA TRBD1 TRBV2 16 TGTGCCAGCAAGCTGGACAGGGCGGGCGGGAATCAGCCCCAGCATTTT CASKLDRAGGNQPQHF
TRBJ2-1 NA NA TRBV5-1 14 TGCGCCAGCCAAGCCAGTGACTCCTACAATGAGCAGTTCTTC CASQASDSYNEQFF
TRBJ2-3 NA NA TRBV11-2 13 TGTGCCAGCAGCTTTGCTAGTCCCGATACGCAGTATTTT CASSFASPDTQYF
TRBJ1-6 NA NA TRBV25-1 15 TGTGCCAGCAGTGCGTCAGGACTTTATAATTCACCCCTCCACTTT CASSASGLYNSPLHF
TRBJ2-7 NA TRBD2 TRBV6-6 15 TGTGCCAGCAGCGATCTCGGGAGGGAATCCTACGAGCAGTACTTC CASSDLGRESYEQYF
TRBJ2-2 NA NA TRBV5-1 13 TGCGCCAGCAGTAACACCGACACCGGGGAGCTGTTTTTT CASSNTDTGELFF
TRBJ1-1 NA TRBD1 TRBV29-1 15 TGCAGCGTTGAAATCTGGGGGCAGGGGGACACTGAAGCTTTCTTT CSVEIWGQGDTEAFF
TRBJ1-1 once NA TRBV5-1 11 TGCGCCAGCAGCTTGGAGGGTGAAGCTTTCTTT CASSLEGEAFF
TRBJ2-2 once TRBD2 TRBV18 19 TGTGCCAGCTCACTACCGGGACTAGCGGGAGGGCCGAACACCGGGGAGCTGTTTTTT CASSLPGLAGGPNTGELFF
TRBJ1-1 NA NA TRBV15 17 TGTGCCACCAGCAGAGAACCACGGGTCAGCCTGAACACTGAAGCTTTCTTT CATSREPRVSLNTEAFF
TRBJ2-4 few NA TRBV19 18 TGTGCCGCCTCGCCGGGGGGCGCTAGGACATACGCCAAAAACATTCAGTACTTC CAASPGGARTYAKNIQYF
TRBJ1-2 NA NA TRBV7-8 15 TGTGCCAGCAGCTTGACACGGACGAACCCCCTTGGCTACACCTTC CASSLTRTNPLGYTF
TRBJ1-4 few NA TRBV7-9 15 TGTGCCAGCAGCTTAGGGGGTGTTGGAGATGAAAAACTGTTTTTT CASSLGGVGDEKLFF
TRBJ1-1 NA NA TRBV6-5 15 TGTGCCAGCAGTAGGACGAACAGACTGTACACTGAAGCTTTCTTT CASSRTNRLYTEAFF
TRBJ1-6 few NA TRBV6-6 12 TGTGCCAGCAGCAAGGGTAATTCACCCCTCCACTTT CASSKGNSPLHF
TRBJ1-2 NA NA TRBV28 13 TGTGCCAGCAGTTTCGGGAATAACTATGGCTACACCTTC CASSFGNNYGYTF